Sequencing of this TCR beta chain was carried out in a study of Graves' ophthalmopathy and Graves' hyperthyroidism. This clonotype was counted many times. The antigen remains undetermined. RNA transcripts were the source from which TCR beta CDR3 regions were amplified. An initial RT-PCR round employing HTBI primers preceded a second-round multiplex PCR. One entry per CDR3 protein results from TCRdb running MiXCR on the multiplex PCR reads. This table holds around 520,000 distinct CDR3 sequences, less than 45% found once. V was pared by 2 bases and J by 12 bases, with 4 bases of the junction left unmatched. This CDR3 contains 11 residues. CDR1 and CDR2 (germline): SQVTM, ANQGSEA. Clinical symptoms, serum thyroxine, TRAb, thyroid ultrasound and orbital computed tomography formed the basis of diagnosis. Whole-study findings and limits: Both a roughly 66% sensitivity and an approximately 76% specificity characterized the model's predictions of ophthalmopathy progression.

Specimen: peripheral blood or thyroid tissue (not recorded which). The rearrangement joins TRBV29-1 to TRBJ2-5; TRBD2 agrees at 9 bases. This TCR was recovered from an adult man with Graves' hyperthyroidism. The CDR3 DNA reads TGCAGCGTTGAAACAGCGGGAGGAGAGTACTTC. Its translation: CSVETAGGEYF.